These T cell receptor beta chains were read from a single sample in a study of blood T cell repertoires in COVID-19. The repertoire was sequenced with immunoSEQ multiplex PCR; TCRdb's copy has only in-frame clones and lacks some. This table has approximately 150,000 clones, around 90% appearing once. The material sequenced was PBMCs or T cells enriched from blood (not recorded which). The source of these receptors is a woman aged 40 to 50 who had been exposed to COVID-19. Both conserved end residues are part of each CDR3. A D gene is named only where the DNA matches it firmly. Some rows mark clone size as missing; the rest say once, few, many or name a class of expanded clone.

CDR3 protein | CDR3 DNA | D gene | clone size | J gene | V gene
CASSVREWARDNEQFF | TGTGCCAGCAGCGTCAGAGAATGGGCCAGGGACAATGAGCAGTTCTTC | . | many | TRBJ2-1 | TRBV9
CASSAGNTEAFF | TGTGCCAGCAGCGCGGGGAACACTGAAGCTTTCTTT | . | . | TRBJ1-1 | TRBV9
CASKDGTEYTGELFF | TGTGCCAGCAAGGATGGGACAGAGTACACCGGGGAGCTGTTTTTT | TRBD1 | once | TRBJ2-2 | TRBV2
CSVEGGGPSYEQYF | TGCAGCGTTGAGGGGGGAGGCCCCTCCTACGAGCAGTACTTC | . | . | TRBJ2-7 | TRBV29-1
CASSPQGGHPYEQYF | TGTGCCAGCAGCCCTCAGGGCGGCCACCCCTACGAGCAGTACTTC | . | . | TRBJ2-7 | TRBV14
CASSPQSGGSYEQYF | TGTGCCAGCAGCCCCCAGTCAGGAGGCTCCTACGAGCAGTACTTC | . | . | TRBJ2-7 | TRBV16
CASTQIRSGDYGYTF | TGTGCCAGTACCCAAATCAGAAGCGGGGACTATGGCTACACCTTC | . | . | TRBJ1-2 | TRBV19
CASSHGDRINSPLHF | TGTGCCAGCAGCCACGGGGACAGGATTAATTCACCCCTCCACTTT | TRBD1 | . | TRBJ1-6 | TRBV5-6
CASSERGQGAADTQYF | TGTGCCAGCAGTGAAAGGGGACAGGGGGCAGCAGATACGCAGTATTTT | TRBD1 | . | TRBJ2-3 | TRBV2
CASSFLGQGNGEQYF | TGTGCCAGCAGTTTTTTAGGACAGGGGAATGGCGAGCAGTACTTC | TRBD1 | . | TRBJ2-7 | TRBV28
CASSQDMGQGINGYTF | TGTGCCAGCAGCCAAGACATGGGACAGGGGATAAATGGCTACACCTTC | TRBD1 | . | TRBJ1-2 | TRBV14
CASSSRDYRTDTQYF | TGTGCCAGCAGTTCACGGGACTACCGCACAGATACGCAGTATTTT | TRBD2 | . | TRBJ2-3 | TRBV28
CASADRGDTEAFF | TGTGCCAGTGCGGACAGGGGAGACACTGAAGCTTTCTTT | TRBD1 | . | TRBJ1-1 | TRBV19
CASSVGGNEQFF | TGTGCCAGCAGTGTTGGAGGGAATGAGCAGTTCTTC | . | . | TRBJ2-1 | TRBV2
CASSVWDRGGNEQFF | TGTGCCAGCAGCGTTTGGGACAGGGGGGGCAATGAGCAGTTCTTC | TRBD1 | . | TRBJ2-1 | TRBV9
CASRPTSGGETQYF | TGTGCCAGCAGACCGACTAGCGGGGGAGAGACCCAGTACTTC | TRBD2 | . | TRBJ2-5 | TRBV3-1/TRBV3-2
CASSEGAEAFF | TGTGCCAGCAGCGAGGGGGCTGAAGCTTTCTTT | . | . | TRBJ1-1 | TRBV28
CASSGGGANQETQYF | TGTGCCAGTAGCGGCGGGGGGGCCAACCAAGAGACCCAGTACTTC | TRBD2 | . | TRBJ2-5 | TRBV19
CATSGTQGNYGYTF | TGTGCCACCAGTGGGACACAGGGGAACTATGGCTACACCTTC | TRBD1 | . | TRBJ1-2 | TRBV24-1
CASSLVLAGGLETQYF | TGCGCCAGCAGCTTGGTGTTAGCGGGGGGGCTGGAGACCCAGTACTTC | TRBD2 | . | TRBJ2-5 | TRBV5-1
CASSMYGFGYGYTF | TGTGCCAGTAGTATGTACGGGTTCGGTTATGGCTACACCTTC | . | once | TRBJ1-2 | TRBV19
CASSSVLAGAGTDTQYF | TGTGCCAGCAGCTCCGTCTTAGCGGGAGCGGGGACAGATACGCAGTATTTT | TRBD2 | . | TRBJ2-3 | TRBV7-6
CASSYSSSGATDTQYF | TGTGCCAGCAGTTACTCTTCTAGCGGGGCCACAGATACGCAGTATTTT | TRBD2 | . | TRBJ2-3 | TRBV6-5
CASSLGSGDSPLHF | TGTGCCAGCAGCTTAGGTTCAGGGGATTCACCCCTCCACTTT | . | . | TRBJ1-6 | TRBV7-9
CASSLGGGDQETQYF | TGTGCCAGCAGCTTAGGCGGGGGGGATCAAGAGACCCAGTACTTC | TRBD2 | . | TRBJ2-5 | TRBV7-6
CASSLFASNEQFF | TGTGCCAGCAGCTTATTTGCCAGCAATGAGCAGTTCTTC | . | . | TRBJ2-1 | TRBV7-2
CASSLAQGANTGELFF | TGTGCCAGCAGCTTGGCGCAGGGGGCAAACACCGGGGAGCTGTTTTTT | TRBD1 | . | TRBJ2-2 | TRBV5-4
CASTRQGRETQYF | TGTGCCAGCACCCGACAGGGTCGAGAGACCCAGTACTTC | TRBD1 | . | TRBJ2-5 | TRBV6-1
CASSSTGGADEQYF | TGTGCCAGCAGCTCAACAGGGGGAGCGGACGAGCAGTACTTC | TRBD1 | . | TRBJ2-7 | TRBV7-9
CASSDVSGDIQYF | TGTGCCAGCAGTGACGTTAGCGGGGACATTCAGTACTTC | TRBD2 | few | TRBJ2-4 | TRBV6-2/TRBV6-3
CASSKTSYNEQFF | TGTGCCAGTAGTAAAACTAGCTACAATGAGCAGTTCTTC | . | . | TRBJ2-1 | TRBV19
CASSPKERVGNEQFF | TGTGCCAGCAGCCCCAAGGAGCGGGTGGGGAATGAGCAGTTCTTC | . | . | TRBJ2-1 | TRBV7-9
CATGEDFTSGNTIYF | TGTGCCACCGGGGAAGACTTTACCTCTGGAAACACCATATATTTT | . | . | TRBJ1-3 | TRBV25-1
CASSPSEGWRDTEAFF | TGCGCCAGCAGCCCCAGCGAAGGGTGGCGGGACACTGAAGCTTTCTTT | . | . | TRBJ1-1 | TRBV5-1
CASSPWGQGATQPQHF | TGTGCCAGCAGCCCCTGGGGACAGGGGGCTACTCAGCCCCAGCATTTT | TRBD1 | . | TRBJ1-5 | TRBV7-9
CASSLRAYEQFF | TGTGCCAGCAGTTTAAGAGCGTATGAGCAGTTCTTC | . | once | TRBJ2-1 | TRBV28
CSVEAGSSTDTQYF | TGCAGCGTTGAGGCAGGTTCTAGCACAGATACGCAGTATTTT | . | once | TRBJ2-3 | TRBV29-1
CASSPRATNEKLFF | TGTGCCAGCAGCCCGAGAGCGACTAATGAAAAACTGTTTTTT | . | . | TRBJ1-4 | TRBV5-4
CASSNRQGENGYTF | TGTGCCAGCAGCAATCGACAGGGGGAAAATGGCTACACCTTC | TRBD1 | . | TRBJ1-2 | TRBV7-2